The source of this T cell receptor beta chain is a study of control samples from healthy donors and cancer patients (TCRdb year 2020). Between the V and J ends, shortened by 5 bases and 2 bases respectively, the junction contains 8 bases. From cysteine to phenylalanine, the CDR3 is 13 amino acids long. Only the CDR3 region is kept as DNA, spanning 39 bases read in frame from base 1. The germline V gene specifies LGHNT as CDR1 and FRNRAP as CDR2. On this clone itself: What antigen it recognizes has not been identified. The record has no base qualities; no much larger clone is one base away.

Libraries were constructed by the immunoSEQ multiplex PCR assay. Drawn from immuneACCESS, this table holds only the in-frame rearrangements with V and J called that TCRdb kept. Clones are partly lost; checked studies trace under half to an unresolved V gene and leave the rest unexplained. This sample lists some 150,000 clones; roughly 95% were detected once. The top ten clones comprise approximately 4% of the sample. The source material was blood. The rearrangement joined TRBV12-5 to TRBJ2-3, with the D segment identity uncertain. This TCR was recovered from an older woman in good health. The DNA sequence reads TGTGCTAGTGGTATCGCGACCACAGATACGCAGTATTTT. This gives the protein CASGIATTDTQYF.